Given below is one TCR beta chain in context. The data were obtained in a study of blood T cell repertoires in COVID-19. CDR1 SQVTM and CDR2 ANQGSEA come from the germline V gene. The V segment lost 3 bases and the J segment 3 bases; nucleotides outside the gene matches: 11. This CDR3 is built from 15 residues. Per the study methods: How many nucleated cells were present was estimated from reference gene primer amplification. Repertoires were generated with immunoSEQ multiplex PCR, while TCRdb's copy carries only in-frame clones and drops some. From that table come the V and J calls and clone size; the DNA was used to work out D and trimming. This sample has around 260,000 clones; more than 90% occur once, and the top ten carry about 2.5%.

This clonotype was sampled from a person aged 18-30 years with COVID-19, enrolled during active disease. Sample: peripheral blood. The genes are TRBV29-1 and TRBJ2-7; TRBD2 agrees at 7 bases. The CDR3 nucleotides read TGCAGCGTTGAGTGGGCTAGCGGAGGAGACTACGAGCAGTACTTC. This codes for CSVEWASGGDYEQYF.